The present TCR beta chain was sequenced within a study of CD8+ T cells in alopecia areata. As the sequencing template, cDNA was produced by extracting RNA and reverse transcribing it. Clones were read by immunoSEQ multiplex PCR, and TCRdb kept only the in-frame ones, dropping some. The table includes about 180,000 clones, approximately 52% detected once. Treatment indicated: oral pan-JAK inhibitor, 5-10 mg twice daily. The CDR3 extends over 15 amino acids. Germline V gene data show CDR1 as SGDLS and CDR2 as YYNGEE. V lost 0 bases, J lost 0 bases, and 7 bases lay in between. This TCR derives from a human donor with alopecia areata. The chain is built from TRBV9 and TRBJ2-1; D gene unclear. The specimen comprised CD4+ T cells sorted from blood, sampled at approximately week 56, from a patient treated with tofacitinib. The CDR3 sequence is CASSVDYSSYNEQFF. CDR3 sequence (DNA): TGTGCCAGCAGCGTAGATTACAGCTCCTACAATGAGCAGTTCTTC.